The 12 T cell receptor beta chains presented below share a single source sample, sequenced in a study of blood T cell repertoires in COVID-19. Clones were sequenced by immunoSEQ multiplex PCR, and TCRdb holds only the in-frame ones, with some missing. The sample lists 75,000 to 100,000 clones; approximately 87% were seen once. The sequenced sample consisted of peripheral blood. These receptor sequences come from a human donor with acute or convalescent COVID-19. The donor label of this sample is uncertain.

The CDR3 DNA is TGTGCCAGCAGCCCACGACTAGCGGGGGTCACTGAGCAGTTCTTC. Translation gives CASSPRLAGVTEQFF. The rearrangement joins TRBV9 to TRBJ2-1; 12 bases are a match to TRBD2. The CDR3 is 15 residues long. CDR1 and CDR2 (germline): SGDLS, YYNGEE. The trim removed 4 bases at V and 9 bases at J, leaving 8 bases unmatched.

This chain joins TRBV2 and TRBJ1-2; D possibly corresponds to TRBD1 (6 bases). This CDR3 contains 14 residues. Germline lookup yields CDR1 SNHLY and CDR2 FYNNEI. Trimming removed 4 bases at V and 6 bases at J, with 15 bases between. The CDR3 here is CASSVASGVDGYTF. CDR3 coding DNA: TGTGCCAGCAGTGTCGCGTCAGGGGTAGATGGCTACACCTTC.

The V and J genes are TRBV6-5 and TRBJ2-7; possible D gene TRBD2, 5 bases. Germline lookup yields CDR1 MNHEY and CDR2 SVGAGI. The CDR3 sequence is 13 residues long. The germline V and J ends were trimmed by 8 bases and 3 bases, with 14 bases remaining between them. DNA of the CDR3: TGTGCCAGCTCGGACCCCGGGGACTACGAGCAGTACTTC. This codes for CASSDPGDYEQYF.

Concerning this clone itself: This sample also contains other DNA sequences that code for the same CDR3. The rearrangement joins TRBV11-2 to TRBJ1-2; 8 bases map to TRBD1. The V and J ends lost 1 base and 5 bases, in that order; junction bases with no gene match: 0. The CDR3 is 13 amino acids. Germline lookup yields CDR1 SGHAT and CDR2 FQNNGV. CDR3 in amino acids: CASSLGQGYGYTF. The CDR3 nucleotides read TGTGCCAGCAGCTTAGGACAGGGGTATGGCTACACCTTC.

This chain links TRBV18 with TRBJ2-3; maybe TRBD2 (6 bases). This CDR3 spans 15 amino acids. V lost 1 base, J lost 2 bases, and 10 bases lay in between. Germline lookup yields CDR1 KGHSH and CDR2 LQKENI. CDR3 bases: TGTGCCAGCTCACCACGGCGGGGATCCACAGATACGCAGTATTTT. It is translated as CASSPRRGSTDTQYF. The full variable domain, with the rest looked up from reference TRBV18 and TRBJ2-3, is NAGVMQNPRHLVRRRGQEARLRCSPMKGHSHVYWYRQLPEEGLKFMVYLQKENIIDESGMPKERFSAEFPKEGPSILRIQQVVRGDSAAYFCASSPRRGSTDTQYFGPGTRLTVL.

This clone was picked up one time. The rearrangement joins TRBV3-1 (or the pseudogene TRBV3-2) to TRBJ2-7; 8 bases are a match to TRBD1. The CDR3 is 14 residues long. Germline trimming cut 4 bases from V and 2 bases from J; bases unmatched to any gene: 4. The germline V gene has CDR1 LGHDT and CDR2 YNNKEL (reference sequence). The CDR3 sequence: CASSRRQGTYEQYF. The CDR3 DNA is TGTGCCAGCAGCCGCCGACAGGGGACCTACGAGCAGTACTTC.

This chain joins TRBV7-2 and TRBJ2-1, with 11 positions matching TRBD2. Germline V gives CDR1 SGHTA, CDR2 FQGNSA. This CDR3 region has 15 residues. With V trimmed by 5 bases and J by 4 bases, 4 bases remained unmatched. The CDR3 here is CASSPGLAVYNEQFF. Here the CDR3 DNA reads TGTGCCAGCAGCCCGGGACTAGCGGTTTACAATGAGCAGTTCTTC.

This chain uses TRBV4-3 with TRBJ2-3, with 8 bases aligning to TRBD2. The V gene end was trimmed by 2 bases and the J gene end by 0 bases; junction bases not matched to a gene: 4. The CDR3 spans 16 residues. Germline V gene lookup returns CDR1 LGHNA and CDR2 YSLEER. CDR3 region: CASSQKRGPSTDTQYF. The CDR3 DNA follows: TGCGCCAGCAGCCAAAAGCGGGGGCCTAGCACAGATACGCAGTATTTT.

The V gene is TRBV4-1, the J gene TRBJ2-5; D gene unclear. The germline V gene encodes CDR1 MGHRA and CDR2 YSYEKL. The CDR3 is 16 residues long. V gave up 1 base and J gave up 5 bases, with 17 bases separating them. CDR3 region: CASSQVRSPGSETQYF. In nucleotides, the CDR3 is TGCGCCAGCAGCCAAGTTCGTTCTCCGGGTTCGGAGACCCAGTACTTC.

This clone was seen a single time. The chain uses TRBV30 and TRBJ2-7; unclear D gene. CDR3 length: 14 residues. V was cut by 1 base and J by 0 bases, with 10 bases left in between. Germline V CDR1 and CDR2: GTSNPN, SVGIG (reference sequence). The CDR3 nucleotides are TGTGCCTGGAGTGCCTTGACTCGCTCCTACGAGCAGTACTTC. Residues: CAWSALTRSYEQYF.

The chain has TRBV19 and TRBJ2-3, with D unresolved. Germline lookup yields CDR1 LNHDA and CDR2 SQIVND (reference sequence). V lost 4 bases, J lost 3 bases, and 14 bases lay in between. This CDR3 spans 15 amino acids. The CDR3 bases are TGTGCCAGTAGTAAAACGCCTTTCCAGACAGATACGCAGTATTTT. This gives the protein CASSKTPFQTDTQYF.

J is TRBJ2-1 and V is TRBV5-1; no definite D call. CDR1 is SGHRS and CDR2 is YFSETQ in the germline V gene. V shed 2 bases and J shed 9 bases, with 12 bases lying between them. This CDR3 region has 13 residues. The CDR3, as DNA: TGCGCCAGCAGCTTTAATCAGTTATCTGAGCAGTTCTTC. Its translation: CASSFNQLSEQFF.